The rows below give T cell receptor beta chains drawn from one sample of a study of T cells in Graves' hyperthyroidism and ophthalmopathy. Via MiXCR, TCRdb re-called the multiplex PCR reads, giving one row per CDR3 protein. This table holds hundreds of thousands of distinct CDR3 sequences, more than 14% found once. Sequencing was carried out using blood. These TCRs come from a woman aged 45-65 years with Graves' ophthalmopathy. CDR3s leave out the opening cysteine and the closing phenylalanine or tryptophan. D genes are given only for firm matches.

TRBV9	TRBD2	TRBJ2-1	ASSVGGREREQF
TRBV18	NA	TRBJ1-5	ASSLRQNNQPQH
TRBV4-1	NA	TRBJ1-4	ASSERGRGIATNEKLF
TRBV11-2	NA	TRBJ2-7	ASSLLVISYEQY
TRBV15	NA	TRBJ1-5	ATSRGRTGLNQPQH
TRBV11-3	TRBD2	TRBJ2-1	ASSFSGIEGEQF
TRBV2	TRBD1	TRBJ1-5	ASSGIPGQPTNQPQH
TRBV27	NA	TRBJ2-7	ASSRSRPTYEQY
TRBV7-8	NA	TRBJ2-5	ASSHGLEKETQY
TRBV6-1	TRBD2	TRBJ2-1	ASTPTSGSYNEQF
TRBV14	NA	TRBJ2-7	ASSQERGYTYEQY
TRBV12-5	TRBD2	TRBJ2-3	ATTTGTSVFTDTQY
TRBV3-1	NA	TRBJ1-2	ASSYSGGYT
TRBV20-1	NA	TRBJ1-1	SALRDTEAF
TRBV12-5	TRBD1	TRBJ1-5	ASDLGTGNNQPQH
TRBV27	TRBD1	TRBJ1-2	ASRSDQDRGYGYT
TRBV6-1	TRBD2	TRBJ2-7	ASSGTGLAHPEQY